A selection of T cell receptor beta chains follows, all from one sample in a study of blood T cell repertoires in COVID-19. Clones were sequenced by immunoSEQ multiplex PCR, and TCRdb holds only the in-frame ones, with some missing. Seen here are under 85,000 clones, about 81% observed once, and the top ten hold 15% to 18%. Sample: peripheral blood. All receptors derive from an elderly man with acute or convalescent COVID-19. Both conserved end residues are part of each CDR3. A D gene is named only where the DNA matches it firmly. Part of the rows lack a size; the others show once, few, many or a class for expanded clones.

J gene	V gene	D gene	clone size	CDR3 DNA	CDR3 protein
TRBJ2-6	TRBV19	TRBD1	NA	TGTGCCAGTAGTATATCTGGGACAGCTGGGGCCAACGTCCTGACTTTC	CASSISGTAGANVLTF
TRBJ2-3	TRBV4-2	TRBD2	NA	TGTGCCAGCAGCCAAGGGACTAGCGGGACGCAAGCAGATACGCAGTATTTT	CASSQGTSGTQADTQYF
TRBJ1-1	TRBV18	TRBD1	NA	TGTGCCAGCTCAACCAGGGGGGAGAACACTGAAGCTTTCTTT	CASSTRGENTEAFF
TRBJ1-1	TRBV27	NA	NA	TGTGCCAGCAGTTTAACCCCGGTGGACAGAGAGAACACTGAGGCTTTCTTT	CASSLTPVDRENTEAFF
TRBJ2-1	TRBV14	TRBD1	NA	TGTGCCAGCAGCCAAGCCTTGACAGGGCGAGAGTTCTTC	CASSQALTGREFF
TRBJ1-2	TRBV6-5	NA	NA	TGTGCCAGCAGTCTGGGGCTGTATGGCTACACCTTC	CASSLGLYGYTF
TRBJ2-5	TRBV24-1	TRBD1	NA	TGTGCCACCAGTGACAAAACAGGGGTGATGGAGACCCAGTACTTC	CATSDKTGVMETQYF
TRBJ2-1	TRBV6-6	TRBD2	NA	TGTGCCAGCAGCCGATCTAGCGGTCAAAGCTCCTACAATGAGCAGTTCTTC	CASSRSSGQSSYNEQFF
TRBJ2-2	TRBV7-2	TRBD2	NA	TGTGCCAGCAGCTCACGGACGGGAGGGACCGGGGAGCTGTTTTTT	CASSSRTGGTGELFF
TRBJ2-1	TRBV24-1	NA	NA	TGTGCCACCGAGGGTGACAATGAGCAGTTCTTC	CATEGDNEQFF
TRBJ2-5	TRBV5-8	NA	NA	TGTGCCAGCAGCCGAACCTTCGGGGGGGGCACCGGGACAGTTGAGACCCAGTACTTC	CASSRTFGGGTGTVETQYF
TRBJ2-1	TRBV27	TRBD2	NA	TGTGCCAGCAGTCCTCGACTAGCGGAGTACAATGAGCAGTTCTTC	CASSPRLAEYNEQFF
TRBJ2-3	TRBV10-3	NA	NA	TGTGCCATGGGATCAAGGGGCCCAGATACGCAGTATTTT	CAMGSRGPDTQYF
TRBJ2-1	TRBV15	TRBD2	NA	TGTGCCACCAGCGGAATTGGCGGGAGATTCCCCTACAATGAGCAGTTCTTC	CATSGIGGRFPYNEQFF
TRBJ1-6	TRBV19	NA	NA	TGTGCCAGTAGCCACCTCACCCAGGGGTCACCCCTCCACTTT	CASSHLTQGSPLHF
TRBJ2-2	TRBV24-1	NA	NA	TGTGCCACCAGTGGTATTAGTCACACCGGGGAGCTGTTTTTT	CATSGISHTGELFF
TRBJ2-3	TRBV6-5	NA	few	TGTGCCAGCAGCCTCTACAGGGCGGAAGAGGATACGCAGTATTTT	CASSLYRAEEDTQYF
TRBJ2-7	TRBV6-2/TRBV6-3	NA	NA	TGTGCCAGCAGTCCCCGGGGGGCCATGGGGGAGCAGTACTTC	CASSPRGAMGEQYF
TRBJ2-1	TRBV2	TRBD2	NA	TGTGCCAGCAGTGAATGGGACTACCTTTACAATGAGCAGTTCTTC	CASSEWDYLYNEQFF
TRBJ2-2	TRBV6-1	TRBD1	many	TGTGCCAGCAGTGAACAGGGGGCGTCAGCTGGGGAGCTGTTTTTT	CASSEQGASAGELFF
TRBJ2-1	TRBV18	NA	NA	TGTGCCAGCTCACCAGGTATAGACAATGAGCAGTTCTTC	CASSPGIDNEQFF
TRBJ1-2	TRBV28	TRBD1	once	TGTGCCAGCAGTTTCGGACAGGGACGGGGCTACACCTTC	CASSFGQGRGYTF
TRBJ2-1	TRBV18	TRBD2	NA	TGTGCCAGCTCACTGTCCGGGACTAGCGACAATGAGCAGTTCTTC	CASSLSGTSDNEQFF
TRBJ2-7	TRBV9	NA	NA	TGTGCCAGCAGCGTAGGCCCCGGGACAACCTACGAGCAGTACTTC	CASSVGPGTTYEQYF
TRBJ2-5	TRBV7-8	TRBD2	NA	TGTGCCAGCAGCTTAGTAGCTAGCGGCACCCAAGAGACCCAGTACTTC	CASSLVASGTQETQYF
TRBJ2-7	TRBV18	TRBD2	NA	TGTGCCAGCTCAATCCCTAGCGGGAGCTACGAGCAGTACTTC	CASSIPSGSYEQYF
TRBJ2-2	TRBV24-1	TRBD1	NA	TGTGCCACCAGTGATGCGACTCAGGGGGTCGGGGAGCTGTTTTTT	CATSDATQGVGELFF
TRBJ2-1	TRBV7-8	TRBD2	NA	TGTGCCAGCAGCCACAGAGTTACCTTAGGACTAGCGGGAGGGCCGAATCAGTACAATGAGCAGTTCTTC	CASSHRVTLGLAGGPNQYNEQFF
TRBJ1-1	TRBV29-1	NA	once	TGCAGCGGGGACGGGGGTTCTGGTAGCACTGAAGCTTTCTTT	CSGDGGSGSTEAFF
TRBJ2-7	TRBV4-1	NA	NA	TGCGCCAGCAGCCAAGACCCTCAGGGGCGCTCCTACGAGCAGTACTTC	CASSQDPQGRSYEQYF
TRBJ1-4	TRBV27	TRBD1	NA	TGTGCCAGCAATAGGGGACAGGGTGTTGGAAAACTGTTTTTT	CASNRGQGVGKLFF
TRBJ1-2	TRBV9	TRBD1	NA	TGTGCCAGCTCCCCTCAGGGGGCAAACCCATATGGCTACACCTTC	CASSPQGANPYGYTF
TRBJ2-7	TRBV7-9	TRBD2	NA	TGTGCCAGCAGCTTAAGCAACAAGGCTAGCGGGGTTTCCTACGAGCAGTACTTC	CASSLSNKASGVSYEQYF
TRBJ2-7	TRBV28	TRBD2	NA	TGTGCCAGCAGTAGCGGGGGGGGCTACGAGCAGTACTTC	CASSSGGGYEQYF
TRBJ2-1	TRBV7-2	NA	NA	TGTGCCAGCAGCTTAGTTGATACCCGATTCGGGGAGCAGTTCTTC	CASSLVDTRFGEQFF
TRBJ2-1	TRBV5-4	TRBD2	few	TGTGCCAGCAGCTTTGCTATAGCGGGGGAGCAGTTCTTC	CASSFAIAGEQFF
TRBJ2-7	TRBV5-1	NA	NA	TGCGCCAGCAGCTTGGACTCCCGTGCGAACGAGCAGTACTTC	CASSLDSRANEQYF
TRBJ1-2	TRBV5-1	NA	NA	TGCGCCAGCAGCTTGGCCGGGGAGGGCTATGGCTACACCTTC	CASSLAGEGYGYTF
TRBJ2-5	TRBV7-3	TRBD2	NA	TGTGCCAGCAGCTTAAATGCGGGAGGGCCGGAGACCCAGTACTTC	CASSLNAGGPETQYF
TRBJ2-1	TRBV3-1/TRBV3-2	NA	NA	TGTGCCAGCAGCCAACCTGGAGTTCGCAATGAGCAGTTCTTC	CASSQPGVRNEQFF
TRBJ2-7	TRBV5-1	TRBD1	once	TGCGCCAGCAGCAGTAGAACCACAGGGGCGGACTACGAGCAGTACTTC	CASSSRTTGADYEQYF
TRBJ2-7	TRBV7-3	TRBD1	NA	TGTGCCAGCAGCTTAAACAGGGGGCCCTCCTACGAGCAGTACTTC	CASSLNRGPSYEQYF
TRBJ2-7	TRBV16	NA	few	TGTGCCAGCAGCCATTCGGAGAGCTCCTACGAGCAGTACTTC	CASSHSESSYEQYF
TRBJ1-1	TRBV7-9	TRBD1	NA	TGTGCCAGCAGCCAAGGGACAGTGAACACTGAAGCTTTCTTT	CASSQGTVNTEAFF
TRBJ2-3	TRBV7-6	TRBD2	NA	TGTGCCAGCAGCCAGCCCGGAGCGGGAAGTGGAGATACGCAGTATTTT	CASSQPGAGSGDTQYF
TRBJ1-5	TRBV18	NA	NA	TGTGCCAGCTCACGGTGGGGGGGTAATCAGCCCCAGCATTTT	CASSRWGGNQPQHF
TRBJ2-7	TRBV28	TRBD1	NA	TGTGCCAGCAGTCCCTCGAAGGGGGCGGACGAGCAGTACTTC	CASSPSKGADEQYF
TRBJ2-5	TRBV18	NA	NA	TGTGCCAGCTCACCACCGGTCAGGGGGGAAGAGACCCAGTACTTC	CASSPPVRGEETQYF
TRBJ2-7	TRBV3-1/TRBV3-2	NA	NA	TGTGCCAGCAGCCAAACTATATACGAGCAGTACTTC	CASSQTIYEQYF
TRBJ2-1	TRBV28	NA	NA	TGTGCCAGCAGTTTAGAACTAGCTGGCGATGAGCAGTTCTTC	CASSLELAGDEQFF
TRBJ2-1	TRBV7-3	NA	NA	TGTGCCAGCAGCTTACGAGGGCCCGACAATGAGCAGTTCTTC	CASSLRGPDNEQFF
TRBJ2-4	TRBV28	NA	NA	TGTGCCAGCAGTGACTCTAGCTGGGGAGAGGGCATTCAGTACTTC	CASSDSSWGEGIQYF
TRBJ1-2	TRBV28	TRBD1	NA	TGTGCCAGCAGCACGGCCAGGGGGCTTATGGGCTACACCTTC	CASSTARGLMGYTF
TRBJ2-7	TRBV6-6	NA	NA	TGTGCCAGCACCCGGGCAGGGGACGAGCAGTACTTC	CASTRAGDEQYF